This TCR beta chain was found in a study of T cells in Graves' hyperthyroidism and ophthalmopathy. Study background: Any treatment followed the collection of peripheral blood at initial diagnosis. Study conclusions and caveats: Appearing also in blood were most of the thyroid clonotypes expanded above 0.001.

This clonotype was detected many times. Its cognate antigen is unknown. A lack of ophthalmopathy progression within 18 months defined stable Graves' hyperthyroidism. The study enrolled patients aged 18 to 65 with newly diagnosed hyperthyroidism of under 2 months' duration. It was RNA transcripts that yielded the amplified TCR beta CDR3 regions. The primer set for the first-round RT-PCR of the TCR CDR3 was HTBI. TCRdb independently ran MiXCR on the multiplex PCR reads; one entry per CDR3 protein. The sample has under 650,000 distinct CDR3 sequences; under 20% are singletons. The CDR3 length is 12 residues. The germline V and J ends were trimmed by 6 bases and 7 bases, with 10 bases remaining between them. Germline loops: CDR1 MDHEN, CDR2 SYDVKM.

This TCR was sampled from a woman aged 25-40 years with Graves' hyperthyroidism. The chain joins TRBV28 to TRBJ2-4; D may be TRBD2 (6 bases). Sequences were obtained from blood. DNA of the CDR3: TGTGCCAGCAGCGGCGGGGACAACATTCAGTACTTC. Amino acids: CASSGGDNIQYF.